This entry concerns a single T cell receptor beta chain. This specimen belongs to a study of OX40 agonist ivuxolimab in advanced cancers. The table came from immunoSEQ multiplex PCR; TCRdb's copy has only in-frame clones and leaves some out. Here the sample spans about 94,000 clones, around 94% being singletons. V shed 4 bases and J shed 0 bases, with 13 bases lying between them. Germline-derived CDR1 and CDR2 are LNHDA and SQIVND (reference sequence). CDR3 length: 15 amino acids. The receptor was isolated from an adult with an advanced solid tumor such as melanoma, head and neck, liver or kidney cancer. J is TRBJ2-7 and V is TRBV19, with a tentative D call TRBD2 (7 bases). The material was CD4+ or CD8+ T cells sorted from blood, obtained in a trial of the OX40 agonist ivuxolimab. The chain's CDR3 is CASSTGGQGSYEQYF. Here the CDR3 DNA reads TGTGCCAGTAGTACCGGGGGGCAGGGCTCCTACGAGCAGTACTTC.